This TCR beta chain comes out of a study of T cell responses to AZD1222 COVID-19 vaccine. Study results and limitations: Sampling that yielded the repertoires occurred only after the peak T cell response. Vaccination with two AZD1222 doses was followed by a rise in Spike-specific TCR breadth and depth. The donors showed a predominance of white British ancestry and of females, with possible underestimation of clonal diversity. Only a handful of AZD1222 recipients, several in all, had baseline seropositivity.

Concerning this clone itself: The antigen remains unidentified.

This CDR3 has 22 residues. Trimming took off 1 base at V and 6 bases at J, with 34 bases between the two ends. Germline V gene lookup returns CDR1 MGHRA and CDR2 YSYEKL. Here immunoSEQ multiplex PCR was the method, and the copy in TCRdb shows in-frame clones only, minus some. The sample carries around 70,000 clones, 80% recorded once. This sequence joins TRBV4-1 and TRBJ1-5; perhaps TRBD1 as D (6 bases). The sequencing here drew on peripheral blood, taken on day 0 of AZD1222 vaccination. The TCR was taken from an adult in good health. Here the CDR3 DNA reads TGCGCCAGCAGCCAAGTGCTTCCGGGGGGCCGGTTGGGACTTGGTTCTCTTCAGCCCCAGCATTTT. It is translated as CASSQVLPGGRLGLGSLQPQHF.